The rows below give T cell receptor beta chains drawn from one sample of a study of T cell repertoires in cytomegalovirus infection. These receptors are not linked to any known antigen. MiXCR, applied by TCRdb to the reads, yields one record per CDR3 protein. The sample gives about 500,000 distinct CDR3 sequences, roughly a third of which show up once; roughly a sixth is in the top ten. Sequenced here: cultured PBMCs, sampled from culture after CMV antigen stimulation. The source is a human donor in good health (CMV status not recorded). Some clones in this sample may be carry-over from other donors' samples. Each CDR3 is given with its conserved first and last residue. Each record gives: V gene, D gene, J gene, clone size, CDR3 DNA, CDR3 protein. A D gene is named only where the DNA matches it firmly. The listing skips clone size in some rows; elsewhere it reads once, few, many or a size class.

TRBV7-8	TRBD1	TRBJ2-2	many	TGTGCCAGCAGCACCGGACAGGTAGAAAACACCGGGGAGCTGTTTTTT	CASSTGQVENTGELFF
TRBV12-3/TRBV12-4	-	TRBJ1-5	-	TGTGCCAGCAGTTTAGACGTGGGTTCGGGCAATCAGCCCCAGCATTTT	CASSLDVGSGNQPQHF
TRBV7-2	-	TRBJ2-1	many	TGTGCCAGCAGCACCAGACTAGCACTAGGGGGTGAGCAGTTCTTC	CASSTRLALGGEQFF
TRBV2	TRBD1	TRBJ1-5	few	TGTGCCAGCACCTGGGGGACAGTAAATCAGCCCCAGCATTTT	CASTWGTVNQPQHF
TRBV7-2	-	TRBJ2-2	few	TGTGCCAGCAGGCTAGACCCCGGGGAGCTGTTTTTT	CASRLDPGELFF
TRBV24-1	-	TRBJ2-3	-	TGTGCCACCAGTGACCGGACAAGCCCGCACACAGATACGCAGTATTTT	CATSDRTSPHTDTQYF
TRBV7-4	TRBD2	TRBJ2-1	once	TGTGCCAGCAGCCAGGGACTAGCGGGAGGGCACTCCTACAATGAGCAGTTCTTC	CASSQGLAGGHSYNEQFF
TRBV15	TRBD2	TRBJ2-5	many	TGTGCCACCAGCGACGGGGGTAGCGGGAGGGCAGGTTCCCAGTACTTC	CATSDGGSGRAGSQYF
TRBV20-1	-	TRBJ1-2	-	TGCAGTGTTAGACAGGAAGACAACTATGGCTACACCTTC	CSVRQEDNYGYTF
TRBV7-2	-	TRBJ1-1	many	TGTGCCAGCAGCTTCAATTGGGGGATGAACACTGAAGCTTTCTTT	CASSFNWGMNTEAFF
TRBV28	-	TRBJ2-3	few	TGTGCCAGCACCTCCAGTGAGCACCCTAGCACAGATACGCAGTATTTT	CASTSSEHPSTDTQYF
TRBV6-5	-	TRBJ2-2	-	TGTGCCAGCAGTTACTCGTCGCCGGGAACCGGGGAGCTGTTTTTT	CASSYSSPGTGELFF
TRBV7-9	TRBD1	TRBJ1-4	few	TGTGCCAGCGGAGAGAGGGGGCATGAAAAACTGTTTTTT	CASGERGHEKLFF
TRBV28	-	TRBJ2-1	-	TGTGCCAGCAGTTTAATTGATAGTGAGCAGTTCTTC	CASSLIDSEQFF
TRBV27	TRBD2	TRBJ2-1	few	TGTGCCAGCAGTCCCGCGGGCGGGAGGAAGCGGAGTGAGCAGTTCTTC	CASSPAGGRKRSEQFF
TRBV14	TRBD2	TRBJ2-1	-	TGTGCCAGCAGCGAACTAGCGCGGAACGCCTACAATGGGCAGTTCTTC	CASSELARNAYNGQFF
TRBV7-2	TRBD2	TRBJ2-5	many	TGTGCCAGCAGCTTCGCTAGCGGGAGGAAGACCCAGTACTTC	CASSFASGRKTQYF